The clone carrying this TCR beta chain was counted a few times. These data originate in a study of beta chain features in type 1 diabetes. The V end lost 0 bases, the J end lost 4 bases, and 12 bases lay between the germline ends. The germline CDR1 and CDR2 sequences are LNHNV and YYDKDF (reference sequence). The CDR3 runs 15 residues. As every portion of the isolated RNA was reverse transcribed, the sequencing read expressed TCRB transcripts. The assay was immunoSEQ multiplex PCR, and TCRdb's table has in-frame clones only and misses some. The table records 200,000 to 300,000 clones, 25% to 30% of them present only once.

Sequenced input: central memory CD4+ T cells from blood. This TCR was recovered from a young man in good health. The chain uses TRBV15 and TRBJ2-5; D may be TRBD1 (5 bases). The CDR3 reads CATSRDVRVGETQYF. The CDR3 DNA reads TGTGCCACCAGCAGAGACGTCAGGGTCGGAGAGACCCAGTACTTC.